The sequence of this T cell receptor (beta chain) was determined in a study of shared clonotypes between healthy human individuals. Positively selected for CCR7, the CD45RO-negative cells used as naive CD8 cells excluded terminally differentiated effector memory CD45RA+ cells. Donors comprised only Caucasian adults living in Nashville, Tennessee. General study results and limits: Naive subsets usually exceeded memory subsets in estimated richness.

Researchers divided each subset's genomic DNA evenly across several immunoSEQ plates. TCRdb keeps only in-frame clones here, not all; method: immunoSEQ multiplex PCR. The sample has approximately 2,200,000 clones, about 92% seen once. The CDR3 totals 15 residues. V lost 4 bases and J lost 6, with 19 bases in between. Germline-derived CDR1 and CDR2 are SEHNR and FQNEAQ (reference sequence). This clone was seen only once. Its antigen is still unknown. Sequences were obtained from naive CD8+ T cells from PBMCs. This TCR was recovered from a man younger than 35 in good health. Some clones in this sample may be carry-over from other donors' samples. The chain has TRBV7-9 and TRBJ2-7, with D perhaps given as TRBD1 or TRBD2 (5 bases each). For the CDR3, the DNA is TGTGCCAGCAGCTCGACCGGGACGGGAAATGTCGAGCAGTACTTC. Protein product: CASSSTGTGNVEQYF.